The 16 T cell receptor beta chains listed next were all sequenced from one sample in a study of OX40 agonist ivuxolimab in advanced cancers. Assay used: immunoSEQ multiplex PCR; TCRdb lists only in-frame clones, some missing. The sample holds over 15,000 clones, roughly 87% seen once. The specimen comprised CD4+ or CD8+ T cells sorted from blood, sampled in a trial of the OX40 agonist ivuxolimab. The receptors come from an adult with an advanced solid tumor such as melanoma, head and neck, liver or kidney cancer.

V usage is TRBV7-6 and J usage is TRBJ2-3; D unresolved. CDR3 length: 13 amino acids. V lost 8 bases and J lost 1, with 10 bases in between. In germline, CDR1 is SGHVS, CDR2 FNYEAQ. CDR3 residues: CASRASRTDTQYF. In nucleotides, the CDR3 is TGTGCCAGCCGCGCCAGCCGCACAGATACGCAGTATTTT.

The rearrangement joins TRBV19 to TRBJ1-1; 9 nucleotides match TRBD1. V lost 7 bases and J lost 1; bases outside the gene matches: 4. CDR1 is LNHDA, CDR2 SQIVND, per germline (reference sequence). This CDR3 is built from 14 residues. The CDR3: CASIPGQGNTEAFF. CDR3 in DNA: TGTGCCAGTATTCCGGGACAGGGGAACACTGAAGCTTTCTTT.

The chain is built from TRBV7-2 and TRBJ1-1, with D possibly being TRBD1 (6 bases). In germline, CDR1 is SGHTA, CDR2 FQGNSA. Trimming cost V 4 bases and J 0 bases, with 12 bases left between them. The CDR3 runs to 15 residues. As DNA, the CDR3 is TGTGCCAGCAGCTCTCTTGGACAGATGAACACTGAAGCTTTCTTT. This encodes CASSSLGQMNTEAFF.

The gene calls are TRBV9 and TRBJ2-3; TRBD2 matches 9 bases. Germline loops: CDR1 SGDLS, CDR2 YYNGEE. The CDR3 has 16 amino acids. The J segment lost 4 bases and the V segment lost 0 bases, leaving 6 bases of the junction unmatched. The CDR3 DNA follows: TGTGCCAGCAGCGTAGATAATAGCGGGAGTTCAGATACGCAGTATTTT. Its translation: CASSVDNSGSSDTQYF.

This chain links TRBV9 with TRBJ2-2; D not resolved. Trimming removed 0 bases from V and 6 bases from J, with 6 bases in between. The CDR3 is 13 amino acids. The germline V gene encodes CDR1 SGDLS and CDR2 YYNGEE. The DNA of the CDR3 is TGTGCCAGCAGCGTAGATATGGCCGGGGAGCTGTTTTTT. Translating gives CASSVDMAGELFF.

The chain recombines TRBV7-2 with TRBJ1-1; D unresolved. The V and J ends lost 1 base and 1 base respectively, with 10 bases between them. The CDR3 length is 15 residues. Germline V CDR1 and CDR2: SGHTA, FQGNSA. CDR3 loop: CASSLGIVRNTEAFF. The DNA for the CDR3 is TGTGCCAGCAGCTTAGGTATAGTAAGGAACACTGAAGCTTTCTTT.

The chain joins TRBV9 to TRBJ1-6, with a tentative D call TRBD1 (5 bases). Trimming removed 0 bases from V and 6 bases from J, with 10 bases in between. The germline CDR1 and CDR2 sequences are SGDLS and YYNGEE. The CDR3 totals 15 residues. DNA of the CDR3: TGTGCCAGCAGCGTAGATAGAGGGGTTAATTCACCCCTCCACTTT. Protein sequence: CASSVDRGVNSPLHF. The whole variable domain, filled in from reference TRBV9 and TRBJ1-6, reads DSGVTQTPKHLITATGQRVTLRCSPRSGDLSVYWYQQSLDQGLQFLIQYYNGEERAKGNILERFSAQQFPDLHSELNLSSLELGDSALYFCASSVDRGVNSPLHFGNGTRLTVT.

The chain links TRBV7-9 to TRBJ2-4, with 7 bases that match TRBD1. Germline loops: CDR1 SEHNR, CDR2 FQNEAQ (reference sequence). CDR3 length equals 14 residues. V lost 1 base to trimming and J lost 5 bases; unmatched junction nucleotides: 2. CDR3 sequence: CASSLVGGENIQYF. The CDR3 bases are TGTGCCAGCAGCTTAGTAGGGGGCGAAAACATTCAGTACTTC. Drawing the rest from reference TRBV7-9 and TRBJ2-4, the complete variable domain is DTGVSQNPRHKITKRGQNVTFRCDPISEHNRLYWYRQTLGQGPEFLTYFQNEAQLEKSRLLSDRFSAERPKGSFSTLEIQRTEQGDSAMYLCASSLVGGENIQYFGAGTRLSVL.

V and J are TRBV5-8 and TRBJ1-2; possibly TRBD1 for D (5 bases). CDR3 length: 15 residues. V lost 0 bases and J 6 bases, leaving 15 bases between the germline ends. The germline V gene encodes CDR1 SGHTS and CDR2 YDEGEE. The CDR3, as DNA: TGTGCCAGCAGCTTGGAGGGGTATAACGGCGATGGCTACACCTTC. Translated, it gives CASSLEGYNGDGYTF.

The rearrangement links TRBV5-1 to TRBJ2-3; 10 bases line up with TRBD2. Germline CDR1 SGHRS, CDR2 YFSETQ. The CDR3 covers 16 residues. V trimming: 4 bases; J trimming: 4 bases; junction bases outside the gene matches: 9. DNA for the CDR3: TGCGCCAGCAGCCTGACCCTAGCGGGAGTGCCAGATACGCAGTATTTT. As protein: CASSLTLAGVPDTQYF. The full variable domain, with the rest looked up from reference TRBV5-1 and TRBJ2-3, is KAGVTQTPRYLIKTRGQQVTLSCSPISGHRSVSWYQQTPGQGLQFLFEYFSETQRNKGNFPGRFSGRQFSNSRSEMNVSTLELGDSALYLCASSLTLAGVPDTQYFGPGTRLTVL.

In its sample, this clone was seen a few times. This sequence joins TRBV19 and TRBJ2-5; 9 bases map to TRBD1. Germline loops: CDR1 LNHDA, CDR2 SQIVND (reference sequence). The CDR3 is made up of 16 amino acids. J lost 4 bases, V lost 0 bases, and 6 bases had no gene match. This chain's CDR3 is CASSIERRTGAETQYF. CDR3 nucleotide sequence: TGTGCCAGTAGTATAGAGAGGCGGACAGGGGCAGAGACCCAGTACTTC.

This clone was counted a single time. The gene calls are TRBV7-9 and TRBJ2-1; 10 bases agree with TRBD2. The germline V gene encodes CDR1 SEHNR and CDR2 FQNEAQ (reference sequence). Trimming cost V 5 bases and J 2 bases; bases outside gene matches: 6. The CDR3 has 16 residues. The CDR3 reads CASSPRLAGTYNEQFF. In DNA, the CDR3 is TGTGCCAGCAGCCCGCGACTAGCGGGCACCTACAATGAGCAGTTCTTC.

The J gene is TRBJ2-5, the V gene TRBV19, with D possibly being TRBD1 (6 bases). This CDR3 region has 14 residues. Per the germline V gene, CDR1 is LNHDA and CDR2 is SQIVND (reference sequence). With 5 bases removed from V and 2 bases from J, the gap between germline ends came to 12 bases. Here the CDR3 reads CASSAGTIQETQYF. The CDR3 nucleotides are TGTGCCAGTAGTGCCGGGACAATTCAAGAGACCCAGTACTTC.

This chain connects TRBV15 to TRBJ2-2, with 11 bases fitting TRBD2. The junction had 9 bases not matched to a gene; V was cut back by 3 bases and J by 6 bases. The CDR3 totals 17 residues. The germline V gene encodes CDR1 LNHNV and CDR2 YYDKDF (reference sequence). The CDR3 DNA reads as TGTGCCACCAGCAGTGGGACTAGCGGTTGGTACCCCGGGGAGCTGTTTTTT. Its translation: CATSSGTSGWYPGELFF.

This clone was observed a few times. The chain combines TRBV28 with TRBJ1-5, with 9 bases matching TRBD1. The CDR3 spans 13 residues. Germline lookup yields CDR1 MDHEN and CDR2 SYDVKM. The J segment lost 7 bases and the V segment lost 5 bases, leaving 3 bases of the junction unmatched. Here the CDR3 DNA reads TGTGCCAGCAGTGAGACAGGGGGGCAGCCCCAGCATTTT. Translated, it gives CASSETGGQPQHF.

This chain uses TRBV4-1 with TRBJ2-1; D is unresolved. This CDR3 spans 17 amino acids. V lost 0 bases, J lost 7 bases, and 19 bases lay in between. In germline, CDR1 is MGHRA, CDR2 YSYEKL. The CDR3 region is CASSQDAVTGLRNEQFF. DNA of the CDR3: TGCGCCAGCAGCCAAGATGCCGTTACCGGATTAAGGAATGAGCAGTTCTTC.